These T cell receptor beta chains were read from a single sample in a study of blood T cell repertoires in COVID-19. Data came from immunoSEQ multiplex PCR; TCRdb stores just in-frame clones and leaves some out. The sample contains 330,000 or so clones, roughly nine tenths of which appear only once. The sample was PBMCs or T cells enriched from blood (not recorded which). All receptors come from a woman in her 30s who had recovered from COVID-19. Each CDR3 is given with its conserved first and last residue. The order of the fields is D gene, clone size, J gene, V gene, CDR3 protein, CDR3 DNA. A D gene is named only where the DNA matches it firmly. Clone sizes are given selectively: once, few, many, or a class where the clone is expanded.

. | . | TRBJ2-5 | TRBV5-6 | CASSLGRQETQYF | TGTGCCAGCAGCTTGGGCAGACAAGAGACCCAGTACTTC
. | once | TRBJ2-2 | TRBV3-1/TRBV3-2 | CASTLNTGELFF | TGTGCCAGCACCCTGAACACCGGGGAGCTGTTTTTT
. | . | TRBJ2-7 | TRBV27 | CASSFSSVGLTYEQYF | TGTGCCAGCAGTTTCAGCTCCGTTGGGCTCACCTACGAGCAGTACTTC
. | . | TRBJ2-7 | TRBV3-1/TRBV3-2 | CASSPMGASYEQYF | TGTGCCAGCAGCCCAATGGGAGCCTCCTACGAGCAGTACTTC
TRBD1 | . | TRBJ2-1 | TRBV5-1 | CASSLEFQGDEQFF | TGCGCCAGCAGCTTGGAGTTCCAGGGGGATGAGCAGTTCTTC
. | . | TRBJ2-2 | TRBV5-1 | CASSPRTVDSTGELFF | TGCGCCAGCAGCCCAAGGACTGTCGATAGCACCGGGGAGCTGTTTTTT
. | . | TRBJ1-6 | TRBV3-1/TRBV3-2 | CASSQVRGGSPLHF | TGTGCCAGCAGCCAAGTGAGGGGGGGTTCACCCCTCCACTTT
TRBD2 | . | TRBJ2-3 | TRBV5-4 | CASSLPGLAGVTDTQYF | TGTGCCAGCAGCTTGCCGGGACTAGCGGGGGTCACAGATACGCAGTATTTT
. | . | TRBJ1-1 | TRBV2 | CASSGRSGWDPEAFF | TGTGCCAGCAGTGGACGGAGCGGGTGGGACCCTGAAGCTTTCTTT
. | . | TRBJ1-2 | TRBV2 | CASSLTGFDYGYTF | TGTGCCAGCAGTTTAACAGGGTTTGACTATGGCTACACCTTC
TRBD1 | . | TRBJ1-6 | TRBV28 | CASSFPRQGKYNSPLHF | TGTGCCAGCAGTTTTCCCCGACAGGGCAAATATAATTCACCCCTCCACTTT
TRBD2 | . | TRBJ2-2 | TRBV28 | CASTGLAVTGELFF | TGTGCCAGCACGGGACTAGCCGTCACCGGGGAGCTGTTTTTT
TRBD1 | . | TRBJ1-2 | TRBV4-2 | CASSRTGTELYGYTF | TGTGCCAGCAGCCGAACTGGGACAGAACTCTATGGCTACACCTTC
TRBD1 | . | TRBJ1-4 | TRBV10-3 | CAISDSTGGKGKLFF | TGTGCCATCAGTGATTCCACAGGGGGTAAGGGAAAACTGTTTTTT
TRBD1 | . | TRBJ1-2 | TRBV14 | CASSQDRSANYGYTF | TGTGCCAGCAGCCAGGACAGGTCCGCTAACTATGGCTACACCTTC
. | . | TRBJ2-3 | TRBV7-2 | CASSLVRGSGLDTQYF | TGTGCCAGCAGCTTAGTTCGTGGATCCGGACTTGATACGCAGTATTTT
TRBD1 | few | TRBJ1-2 | TRBV29-1 | CSVIPGQGASYTF | TGCAGCGTGATTCCGGGACAGGGGGCAAGCTACACCTTC
. | once | TRBJ1-4 | TRBV6-5 | CASSPGANEKLFF | TGTGCCAGCAGTCCAGGGGCTAATGAAAAACTGTTTTTT
. | . | TRBJ2-7 | TRBV10-3 | CAISDGQGGDEQYF | TGTGCCATCAGTGACGGCCAGGGCGGCGACGAGCAGTACTTC
. | . | TRBJ2-7 | TRBV4-1 | CASSQEGWGLKYEQYF | TGCGCCAGCAGCCAAGAGGGGTGGGGCCTGAAGTACGAGCAGTACTTC
. | . | TRBJ1-1 | TRBV5-4 | CASSLGWGRSNTEAFF | TGTGCCAGCAGCTTGGGGTGGGGGCGGTCGAACACTGAAGCTTTCTTT
. | . | TRBJ1-5 | TRBV10-3 | CAISDRVDQPQHF | TGTGCCATCAGTGACAGGGTGGATCAGCCCCAGCATTTT
. | . | TRBJ1-5 | TRBV7-8 | CASSSSTGEQPQHF | TGTGCCAGCAGCTCGTCGACGGGGGAGCAGCCCCAGCATTTT
TRBD2 | . | TRBJ2-1 | TRBV29-1 | CSAPGLAGALAYNEQFF | TGCAGCGCCCCGGGACTAGCGGGAGCCCTCGCCTACAATGAGCAGTTCTTC
. | . | TRBJ2-7 | TRBV19 | CASSPQGISPEQYF | TGTGCCAGTAGTCCACAGGGTATCTCGCCCGAGCAGTACTTC
. | . | TRBJ2-3 | TRBV4-1 | CASSQVGRGVPPDTQYF | TGCGCCAGCAGCCAAGTGGGTCGGGGAGTCCCCCCAGATACGCAGTATTTT
. | . | TRBJ1-1 | TRBV7-8 | CASSLEGGVQGEAFF | TGTGCCAGCAGCTTAGAAGGCGGGGTTCAAGGTGAAGCTTTCTTT
. | . | TRBJ2-2 | TRBV7-3 | CASSPPGGELFF | TGTGCCAGCAGCCCCCCAGGCGGGGAGCTGTTTTTT
. | . | TRBJ2-7 | TRBV7-8 | CASSLVGRQDPYEQYF | TGTGCCAGCAGCTTAGTGGGGAGACAGGACCCCTACGAGCAGTACTTC
TRBD1 | . | TRBJ2-3 | TRBV3-1/TRBV3-2 | CASSQGRDRYLGTDTQYF | TGTGCCAGCAGCCAAGGTCGGGACAGGTACCTCGGCACAGATACGCAGTATTTT
. | once | TRBJ1-5 | TRBV28 | CASSGHISNQPQHF | TGTGCCAGCAGTGGACACATTAGCAATCAGCCCCAGCATTTT
TRBD2 | . | TRBJ2-1 | TRBV18 | CASSQTSGSDNEQFF | TGTGCCAGCTCCCAGACTAGCGGGAGCGACAATGAGCAGTTCTTC
TRBD1 | . | TRBJ1-4 | TRBV5-6 | CASSLGTGMGKLFF | TGTGCCAGCAGCCTCGGGACAGGGATGGGAAAACTGTTTTTT
. | few | TRBJ2-6 | TRBV2 | CASRRVSGANVLTF | TGTGCCAGCAGGAGGGTATCTGGGGCCAACGTCCTGACTTTC
. | . | TRBJ1-6 | TRBV11-2 | CASSLAKSETEFNNSPLHF | TGTGCCAGCAGCTTAGCGAAATCCGAGACAGAATTCAATAATTCACCCCTCCACTTT
TRBD2 | . | TRBJ2-7 | TRBV6-5 | CAASRDYTYEQYF | TGTGCCGCGAGCCGGGACTATACCTACGAGCAGTACTTC
TRBD2 | . | TRBJ2-1 | TRBV29-1 | CSTGLALAYNEQFF | TGCAGCACCGGACTAGCGCTTGCCTACAATGAGCAGTTCTTC
. | . | TRBJ2-1 | TRBV6-5 | CASSPTTVVYNEQFF | TGTGCCAGCAGCCCGACAACGGTAGTTTACAATGAGCAGTTCTTC
TRBD2 | . | TRBJ2-3 | TRBV11-2 | CASSYGAGTQYF | TGTGCCAGCAGCTACGGAGCGGGGACGCAGTATTTT
TRBD1 | . | TRBJ1-1 | TRBV3-1/TRBV3-2 | CASSHPGQGDTEAFF | TGTGCCAGCAGCCACCCGGGACAGGGGGACACTGAAGCTTTCTTT
. | . | TRBJ1-2 | TRBV7-2 | CASSPSGRLEDTF | TGTGCCAGCAGCCCCTCAGGCCGCCTGGAGGACACCTTC
. | . | TRBJ1-3 | TRBV12-3/TRBV12-4 | CASSRDSGNTIYF | TGTGCCAGCAGCCGGGACTCCGGAAACACCATATATTTT
. | . | TRBJ1-3 | TRBV24-1 | CATSDSPRPPDGNTIYF | TGTGCCACCAGTGATTCTCCGCGGCCTCCTGATGGAAACACCATATATTTT
. | . | TRBJ1-6 | TRBV5-5 | CASSLFREDRKSSYNSPLHF | TGTGCCAGCAGCTTGTTTCGGGAGGACAGAAAGAGCTCCTATAATTCACCCCTCCACTTT